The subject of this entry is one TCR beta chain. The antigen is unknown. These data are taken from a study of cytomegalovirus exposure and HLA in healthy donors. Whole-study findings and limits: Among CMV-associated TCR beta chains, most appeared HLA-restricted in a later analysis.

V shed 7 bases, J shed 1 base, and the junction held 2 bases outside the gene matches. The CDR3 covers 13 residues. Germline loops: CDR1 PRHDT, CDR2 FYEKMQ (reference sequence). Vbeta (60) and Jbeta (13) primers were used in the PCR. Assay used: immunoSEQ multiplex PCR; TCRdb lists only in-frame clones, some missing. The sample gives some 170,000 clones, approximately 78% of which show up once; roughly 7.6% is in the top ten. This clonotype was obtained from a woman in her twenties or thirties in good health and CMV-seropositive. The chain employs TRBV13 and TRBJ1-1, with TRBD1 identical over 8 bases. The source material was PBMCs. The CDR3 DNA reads TGTGCCAGCAACGACAGGGGGAACACTGAAGCTTTCTTT. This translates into CASNDRGNTEAFF.